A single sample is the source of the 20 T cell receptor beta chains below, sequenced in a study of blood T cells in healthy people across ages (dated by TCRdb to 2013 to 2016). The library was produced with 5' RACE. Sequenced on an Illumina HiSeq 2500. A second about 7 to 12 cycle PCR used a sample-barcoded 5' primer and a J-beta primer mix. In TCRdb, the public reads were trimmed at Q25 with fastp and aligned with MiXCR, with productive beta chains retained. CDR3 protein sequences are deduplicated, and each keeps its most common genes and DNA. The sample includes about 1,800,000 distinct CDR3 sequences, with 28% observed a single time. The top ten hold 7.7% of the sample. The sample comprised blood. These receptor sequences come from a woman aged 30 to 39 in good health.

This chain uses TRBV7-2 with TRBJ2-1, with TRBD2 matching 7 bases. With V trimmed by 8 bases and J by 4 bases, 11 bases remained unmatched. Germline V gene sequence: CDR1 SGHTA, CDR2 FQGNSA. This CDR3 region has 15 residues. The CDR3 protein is CASGPGRRDYNEQFF. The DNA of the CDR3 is TGTGCCAGCGGCCCCGGGAGGCGGGATTACAATGAGCAGTTCTTC. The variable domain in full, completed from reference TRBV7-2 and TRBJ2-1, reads GAGVSQSPSNKVTEKGKDVELRCDPISGHTALYWYRQSLGQGLEFLIYFQGNSAPDKSGLPSDRFSAERTGGSVSTLTIQRTQQEDSAVYLCASGPGRRDYNEQFFGPGTRLTVL.

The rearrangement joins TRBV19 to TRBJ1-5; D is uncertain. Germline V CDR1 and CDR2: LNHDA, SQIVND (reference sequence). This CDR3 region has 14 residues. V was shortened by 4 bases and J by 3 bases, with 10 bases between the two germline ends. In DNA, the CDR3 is TGTGCCAGTAGTAGTTATGACTACAATCAGCCCCAGCATTTT. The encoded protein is CASSSYDYNQPQHF.

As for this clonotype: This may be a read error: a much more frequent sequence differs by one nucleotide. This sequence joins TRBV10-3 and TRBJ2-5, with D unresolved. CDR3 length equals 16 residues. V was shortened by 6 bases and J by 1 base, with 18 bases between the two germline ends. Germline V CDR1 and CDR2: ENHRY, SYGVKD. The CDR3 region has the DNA TGTGCCATCAGAGGAGAGCTCGACGGGTTCCAAGAGACCCAGTACTTC. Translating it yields CAIRGELDGFQETQYF.

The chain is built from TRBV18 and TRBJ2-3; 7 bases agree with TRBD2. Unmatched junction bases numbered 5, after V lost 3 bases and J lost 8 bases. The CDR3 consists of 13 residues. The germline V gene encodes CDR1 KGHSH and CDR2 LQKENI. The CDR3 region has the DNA TGTGCCAGCTCACCGAGGGAGCGGGGTACGCAGTATTTT. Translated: CASSPRERGTQYF.

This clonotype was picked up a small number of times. The CDR3 sequence is CSVDGTSGYYNEQYF. DNA of the CDR3: TGCAGCGTTGACGGGACTAGCGGGTACTACAATGAGCAGTACTTC. This chain joins TRBV29-1 and TRBJ2-4, with 12 bases aligning to TRBD2. Germline CDR1 reads SQVTM; CDR2 reads ANQGSEA. The CDR3 has 15 residues. Losses at the gene ends were 3 bases for V and 13 bases for J; bases not matched to a gene: 13.

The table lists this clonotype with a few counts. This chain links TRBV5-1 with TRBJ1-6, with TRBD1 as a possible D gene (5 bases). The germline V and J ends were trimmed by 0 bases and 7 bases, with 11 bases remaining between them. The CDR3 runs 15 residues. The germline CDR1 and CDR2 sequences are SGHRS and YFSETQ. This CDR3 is CASSLGLGGNSPLHF. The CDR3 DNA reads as TGCGCCAGCAGCTTGGGTCTGGGGGGGAATTCACCCCTCCACTTT.

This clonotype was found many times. The CDR3 sequence: CSARDPRRGLAVSSYEQYF. In DNA form, the CDR3 reads TGCAGTGCTAGAGATCCCCGGAGGGGACTAGCGGTGAGCTCCTACGAGCAGTACTTC. This chain links TRBV20-1 with TRBJ2-7, with 11 bases lining up with TRBD2. The V segment lost 0 bases and the J segment 0 bases; nucleotides outside the gene matches: 13. The CDR3 has 19 residues. The germline CDR1 and CDR2 sequences are DFQATT and SNEGSKA (reference sequence).

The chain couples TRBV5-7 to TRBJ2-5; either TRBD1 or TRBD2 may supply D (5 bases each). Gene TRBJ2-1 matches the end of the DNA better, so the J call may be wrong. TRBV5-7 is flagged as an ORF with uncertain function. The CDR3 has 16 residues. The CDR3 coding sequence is TGTGCCAGCAGCTTGGATTGGGACGAGGACCAAGAGACCCAGTTCTTC. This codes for CASSLDWDEDQETQFF.

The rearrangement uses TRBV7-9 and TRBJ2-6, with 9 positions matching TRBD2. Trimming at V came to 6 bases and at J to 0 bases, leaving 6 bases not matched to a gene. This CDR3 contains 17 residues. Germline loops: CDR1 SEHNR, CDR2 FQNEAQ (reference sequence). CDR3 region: CASRHNSGSSGANVLTF. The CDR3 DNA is TGTGCCAGCAGACACAATAGCGGGAGCTCTGGGGCCAACGTCCTGACTTTC. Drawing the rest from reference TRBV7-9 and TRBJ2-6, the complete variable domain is DTGVSQNPRHKITKRGQNVTFRCDPISEHNRLYWYRQTLGQGPEFLTYFQNEAQLEKSRLLSDRFSAERPKGSFSTLEIQRTEQGDSAMYLCASRHNSGSSGANVLTFGAGSRLTVL.

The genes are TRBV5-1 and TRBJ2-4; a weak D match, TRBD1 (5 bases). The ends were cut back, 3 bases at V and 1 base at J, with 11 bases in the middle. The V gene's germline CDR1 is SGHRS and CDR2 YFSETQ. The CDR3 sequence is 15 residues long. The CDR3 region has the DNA TGCGCCAGCAGCTCCTGGGGCCCCGCCAAAAACATTCAGTACTTC. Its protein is CASSSWGPAKNIQYF.

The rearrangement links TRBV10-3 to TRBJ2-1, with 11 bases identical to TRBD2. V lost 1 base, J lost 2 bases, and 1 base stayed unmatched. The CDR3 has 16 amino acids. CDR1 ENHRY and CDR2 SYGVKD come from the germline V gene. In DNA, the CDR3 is TGTGCCATCAGTGAGTTACTAGCGGGAGCCTACAATGAGCAGTTCTTC. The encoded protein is CAISELLAGAYNEQFF.

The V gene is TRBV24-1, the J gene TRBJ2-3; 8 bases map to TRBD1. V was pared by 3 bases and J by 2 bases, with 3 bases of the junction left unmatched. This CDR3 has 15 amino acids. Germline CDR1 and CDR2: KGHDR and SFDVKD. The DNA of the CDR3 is TGTGCCACCAGTGATGCGGGACAGGTCACAGATACGCAGTATTTT. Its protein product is CATSDAGQVTDTQYF.

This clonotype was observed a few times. CDR3 in amino acids: CASSSIKGDTQYF. In DNA, the CDR3 is TGTGCCAGCAGCTCGATAAAGGGGGATACGCAGTATTTT. The genes are TRBV7-2 and TRBJ2-3; TRBD1 might be the D (5 bases). There are 13 residues in the CDR3. Germline V CDR1 and CDR2: SGHTA, FQGNSA. With 4 bases removed from V and 6 bases from J, the gap between germline ends came to 11 bases.

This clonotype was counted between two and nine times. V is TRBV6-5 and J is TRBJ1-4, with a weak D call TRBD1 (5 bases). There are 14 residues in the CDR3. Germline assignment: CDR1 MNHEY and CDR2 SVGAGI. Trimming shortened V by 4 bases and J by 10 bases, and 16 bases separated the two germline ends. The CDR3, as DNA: TGTGCCAGCAGTTCCACGGGACCCCCGGGAAAACTGTTTTTT. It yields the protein CASSSTGPPGKLFF.

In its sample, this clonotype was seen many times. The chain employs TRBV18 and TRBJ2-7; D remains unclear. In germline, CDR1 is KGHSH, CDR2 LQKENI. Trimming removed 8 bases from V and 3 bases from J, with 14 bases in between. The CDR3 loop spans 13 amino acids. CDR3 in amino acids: CASSPPRGYEQYF. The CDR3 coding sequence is TGTGCCAGCAGTCCCCCTCGAGGCTACGAGCAGTACTTC.

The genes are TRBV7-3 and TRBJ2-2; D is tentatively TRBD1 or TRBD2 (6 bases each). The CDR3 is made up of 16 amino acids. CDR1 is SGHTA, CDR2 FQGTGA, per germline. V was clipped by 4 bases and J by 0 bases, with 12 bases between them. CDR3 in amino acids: CASSSGGGPNTGELFF. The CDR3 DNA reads TGTGCCAGCAGCTCCGGAGGGGGTCCGAACACCGGGGAGCTGTTTTTT.

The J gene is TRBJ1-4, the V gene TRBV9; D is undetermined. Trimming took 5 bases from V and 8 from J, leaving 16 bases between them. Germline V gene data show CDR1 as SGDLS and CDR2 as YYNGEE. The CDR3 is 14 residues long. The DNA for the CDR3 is TGTGCCAGCAGTCGTCGGTCCCTGACCGAAAAACTGTTTTTT. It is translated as CASSRRSLTEKLFF.

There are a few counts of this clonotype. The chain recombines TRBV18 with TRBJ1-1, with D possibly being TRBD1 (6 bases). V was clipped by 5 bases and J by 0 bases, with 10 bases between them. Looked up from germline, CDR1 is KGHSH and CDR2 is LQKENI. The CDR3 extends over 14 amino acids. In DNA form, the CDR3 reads TGTGCCAGCTCAACACAGGGATTGAACACTGAAGCTTTCTTT. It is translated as CASSTQGLNTEAFF. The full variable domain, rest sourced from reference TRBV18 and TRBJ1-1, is NAGVMQNPRHLVRRRGQEARLRCSPMKGHSHVYWYRQLPEEGLKFMVYLQKENIIDESGMPKERFSAEFPKEGPSILRIQQVVRGDSAAYFCASSTQGLNTEAFFGQGTRLTVV.

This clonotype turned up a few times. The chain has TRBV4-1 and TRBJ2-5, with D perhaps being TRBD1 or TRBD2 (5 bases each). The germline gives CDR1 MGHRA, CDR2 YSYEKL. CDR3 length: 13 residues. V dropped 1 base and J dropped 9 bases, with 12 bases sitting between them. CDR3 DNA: TGCGCCAGCAGCCAAGTTGCTGGGGGTTCCCAGTACTTC. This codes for CASSQVAGGSQYF.

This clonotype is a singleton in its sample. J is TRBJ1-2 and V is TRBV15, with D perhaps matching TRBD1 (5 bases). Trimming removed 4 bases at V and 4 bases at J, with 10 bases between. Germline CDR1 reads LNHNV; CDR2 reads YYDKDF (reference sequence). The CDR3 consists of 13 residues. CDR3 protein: CATSKSQGYGYTF. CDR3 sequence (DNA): TGTGCCACCAGCAAGTCGCAGGGCTATGGCTACACCTTC.